These T cell receptor beta chains were read from a single sample in a study of blood T cell repertoires in COVID-19. The method was immunoSEQ multiplex PCR; TCRdb's version includes in-frame clones alone and lacks a portion of them. The repertoire includes 75,000 to 100,000 clones, 80% to 90% of them detected once, and 15% sits in the top ten. The specimen sequenced was peripheral blood. These receptor sequences come from a human donor in a cohort sampled during active COVID-19. Both conserved end residues are part of each CDR3. The order of the fields is J gene, clone size, V gene, CDR3 protein. Some rows mark clone size as missing; the rest say once, few, many or name a class of expanded clone.

>TRBJ2-1|-|TRBV7-7
CASSLGAVSYNEQFF
>TRBJ1-4|-|TRBV19
CASSIGGTGGRKLFF
>TRBJ1-5|-|TRBV30
CAWAPGPNQPQHF
>TRBJ2-1|-|TRBV10-3
CAISGREVGNEQFF
>TRBJ2-2|-|TRBV25-1
CASSEFVGAREVSGELFF
>TRBJ1-2|-|TRBV5-4
CASSSEGVYGYTF
>TRBJ1-2|-|TRBV7-2
CASSLDAANYGYTF
>TRBJ2-5|-|TRBV2
CASSEGRGDQETQYF
>TRBJ2-2|-|TRBV5-4
CASSSRTSGIGELFF
>TRBJ2-6|-|TRBV18
CASSPGGTGGLGGANVLTF
>TRBJ2-7|-|TRBV5-1
CASSTGLAGGSSYEQYF
>TRBJ2-7|-|TRBV4-1
CASSPGRVGTYEQYF
>TRBJ1-1|-|TRBV19
CASSPRTGENTEAFF
>TRBJ2-2|-|TRBV5-5
CASSRRLAGGRGNTGELFF
>TRBJ2-1|-|TRBV6-5
CASSPDYAKLNEQFF
>TRBJ1-1|-|TRBV5-1
CASSLVYPHTEAFF
>TRBJ2-7|-|TRBV29-1
CSVAGGMIADLYEQYF
>TRBJ1-4|few|TRBV3-1/TRBV3-2
CASTAGTGDEKLFF
>TRBJ2-6|once|TRBV14
CASSLYGGTGANVLTF
>TRBJ2-4|-|TRBV27
CASSRQAGLAKNIQYF
>TRBJ1-1|-|TRBV6-5
CASSYSAGANTEAFF
>TRBJ1-6|-|TRBV10-3
CAISEEERNSPLHF
>TRBJ1-5|-|TRBV7-8
CASSPDGDNQPQHF
>TRBJ2-2|-|TRBV15
CATSRDRLAGGELFF
>TRBJ1-2|-|TRBV27
CASSLSGGRGYTF
>TRBJ1-2|-|TRBV5-4
CASSPPTGNYGYTF
>TRBJ1-2|-|TRBV27
CASSPQGILGYGYTF
>TRBJ1-2|-|TRBV4-3
CASSVQGAVGYGYTF
>TRBJ2-7|-|TRBV27
CASSTTQGREGAYEQYF
>TRBJ1-2|-|TRBV20-1
CIGPRPDGYTF
>TRBJ1-5|-|TRBV6-5
CATQQGFGNQPQHF
>TRBJ2-5|-|TRBV7-6
CASSRSGGWGETQYF
>TRBJ1-5|-|TRBV10-3
CAISVGQGYQPQHF
>TRBJ1-5|-|TRBV7-9
CASSDWGEQPQHF
>TRBJ1-2|-|TRBV28
CATRAQGRYYGYTF
>TRBJ2-2|few|TRBV30
CARGTSGYTGELFF
>TRBJ1-3|once|TRBV2
CASKGTGSSGNTIYF